This TCR beta chain came from a study of blood T cell repertoires in COVID-19. Whole-study context: Donors in the United States, Italy and Spain gave samples during acute or convalescent COVID-19.

TCRdb's table, derived via immunoSEQ multiplex PCR, lists solely in-frame clones and lacks some. The table shows fewer than 350,000 clones, with around 90% occurring only once. Clinical histories supplied by participants themselves formed the basis of cohort assignment. The sequence derives from a woman aged 35 to 49 who had recovered from COVID-19. Sequencing input: PBMCs or T cells enriched from blood (not recorded which).

CDR3 region: CASSWGRAEAFF. CDR3 sequence (DNA): TGTGCCAGCAGTTGGGGGAGGGCTGAAGCTTTCTTT. The chain combines TRBV12-3 or TRBV12-4 with TRBJ1-1, with D possibly TRBD1 on 5 matching bases. The CDR3 totals 12 residues. V was trimmed by 4 bases and J by 6 bases, leaving 9 bases between them.